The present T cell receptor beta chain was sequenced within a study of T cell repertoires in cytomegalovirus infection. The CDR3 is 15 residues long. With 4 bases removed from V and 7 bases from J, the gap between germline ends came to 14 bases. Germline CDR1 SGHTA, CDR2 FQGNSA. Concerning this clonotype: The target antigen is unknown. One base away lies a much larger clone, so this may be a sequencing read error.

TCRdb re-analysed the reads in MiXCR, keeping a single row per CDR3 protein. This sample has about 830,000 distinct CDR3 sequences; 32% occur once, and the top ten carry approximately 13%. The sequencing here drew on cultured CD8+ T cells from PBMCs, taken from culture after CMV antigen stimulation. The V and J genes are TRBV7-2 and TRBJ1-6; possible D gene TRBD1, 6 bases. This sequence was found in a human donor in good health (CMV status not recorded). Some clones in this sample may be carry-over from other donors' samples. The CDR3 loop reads CTSSSGTGLNSPLHF. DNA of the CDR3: TGTACCAGCAGCTCGGGCACAGGGTTAAATTCACCCCTCCACTTT.